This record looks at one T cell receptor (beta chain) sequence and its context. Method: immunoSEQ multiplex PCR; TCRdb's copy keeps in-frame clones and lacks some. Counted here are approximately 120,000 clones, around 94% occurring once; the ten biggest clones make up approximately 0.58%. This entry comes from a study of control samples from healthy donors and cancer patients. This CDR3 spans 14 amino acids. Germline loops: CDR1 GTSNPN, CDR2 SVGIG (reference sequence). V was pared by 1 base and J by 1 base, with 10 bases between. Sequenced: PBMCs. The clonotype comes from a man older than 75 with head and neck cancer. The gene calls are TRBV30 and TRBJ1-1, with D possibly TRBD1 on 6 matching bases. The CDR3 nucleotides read TGTGCCTGGAGTGAGAAGGGACAGAACACTGAAGCTTTCTTT. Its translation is CAWSEKGQNTEAFF.